Only one count was recorded for the clone carrying this T cell receptor beta chain. The CDR3 totals 14 residues. CDR1 and CDR2 (germline): SGHDN, FVKESK. Trimming cost V 5 bases and J 2 bases; bases outside gene matches: 4. Here immunoSEQ multiplex PCR was the method, and the copy in TCRdb shows in-frame clones only, minus some. The table lists 95,000 to 150,000 clones, about four fifths of them singletons, with approximately 3% in the top ten. The time point was: baseline pretreatment blood. Treatment: 15 Gy SBRT to primary tumor, nephrectomy 4 weeks later. The data stem from a study of radiation and T cells in renal cell carcinoma.

The clonotype comes from a woman aged 55-75 years with renal cell carcinoma. The chain combines TRBV14 with TRBJ2-5, with 8 bases lining up with TRBD2. Sample: blood, taken from a patient whose treatment included radiotherapy and nephrectomy. The CDR3 coding sequence is TGTGCCAGCAGCAACGTAGCGGGACAAGAGACCCAGTACTTC. Translation: CASSNVAGQETQYF.